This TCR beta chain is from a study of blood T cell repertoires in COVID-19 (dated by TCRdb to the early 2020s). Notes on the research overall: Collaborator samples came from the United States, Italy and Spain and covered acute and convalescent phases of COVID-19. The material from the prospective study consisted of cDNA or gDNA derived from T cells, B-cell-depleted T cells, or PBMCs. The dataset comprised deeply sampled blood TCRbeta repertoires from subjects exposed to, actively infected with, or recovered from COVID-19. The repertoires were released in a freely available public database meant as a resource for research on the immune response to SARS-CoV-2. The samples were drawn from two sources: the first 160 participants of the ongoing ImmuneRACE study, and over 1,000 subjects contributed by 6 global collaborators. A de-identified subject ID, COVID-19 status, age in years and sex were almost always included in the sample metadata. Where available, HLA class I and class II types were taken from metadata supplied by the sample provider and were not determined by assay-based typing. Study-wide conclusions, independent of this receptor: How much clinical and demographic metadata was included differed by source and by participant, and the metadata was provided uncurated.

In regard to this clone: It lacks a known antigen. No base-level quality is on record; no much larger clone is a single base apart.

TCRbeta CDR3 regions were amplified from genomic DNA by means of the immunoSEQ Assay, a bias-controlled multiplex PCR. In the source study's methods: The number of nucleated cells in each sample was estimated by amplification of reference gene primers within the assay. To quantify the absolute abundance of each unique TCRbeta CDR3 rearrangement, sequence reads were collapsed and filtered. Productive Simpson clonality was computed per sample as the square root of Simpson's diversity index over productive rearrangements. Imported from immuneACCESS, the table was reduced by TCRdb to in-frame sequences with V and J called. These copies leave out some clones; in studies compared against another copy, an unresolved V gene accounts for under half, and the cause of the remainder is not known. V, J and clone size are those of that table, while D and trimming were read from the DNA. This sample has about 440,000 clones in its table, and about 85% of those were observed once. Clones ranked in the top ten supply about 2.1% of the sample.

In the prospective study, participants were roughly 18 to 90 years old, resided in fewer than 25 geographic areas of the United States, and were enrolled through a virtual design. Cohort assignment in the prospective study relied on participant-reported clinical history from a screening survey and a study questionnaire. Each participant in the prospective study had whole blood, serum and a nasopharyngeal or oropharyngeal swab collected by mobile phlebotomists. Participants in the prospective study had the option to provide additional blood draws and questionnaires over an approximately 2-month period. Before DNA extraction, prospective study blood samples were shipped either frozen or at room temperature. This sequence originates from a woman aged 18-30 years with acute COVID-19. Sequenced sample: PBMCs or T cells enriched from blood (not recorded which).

The CDR3 in this case is CASSGQGRRNTIYF. In nucleotides, the sequence is TGTGCCAGCAGTGGACAGGGGAGGAGAAACACCATATATTTT. This chain is built from TRBV2 and TRBJ1-3, and 8 junctional nucleotides match TRBD1. V is trimmed back by 4 bases and J by 5 bases, and the junction contains 4 bases that no gene match accounts for. Counted from cysteine to phenylalanine, this CDR3 has 14 amino acids. Just the 42-base CDR3 DNA is kept, in frame starting at base 1. CDR1 is given as SNHLY and CDR2 as FYNNEI, both from the germline V gene.